The subject of this entry is one T cell receptor beta chain. This entry belongs to a study of identical twins. V dropped 1 base and J dropped 2; count of bases not matched to a gene: 12. From germline, CDR1 is SGHAT and CDR2 FQDESV (reference sequence). This CDR3 spans 20 amino acids. One entry per CDR3 protein results from TCRdb running MiXCR on the 5' RACE reads. There are approximately 500,000 distinct CDR3 sequences in the sample; roughly 24% occur only once, and roughly 2.8% lies in the top ten. The same sample was also used in a study of T cells expressing NK-cell markers.

The genes are TRBV11-1 and TRBJ2-3; 13 bases match TRBD2. The TCR was taken from a woman in her late teens or twenties in good health. Specimen: CD4+ T cells sorted from blood. CDR3 coding DNA: TGTGCCAGCAGCTTAGTACGGCGGGGACTAGCGGGACCTAACACAGATACGCAGTATTTT. This encodes CASSLVRRGLAGPNTDTQYF.